Listed below are T cell receptor beta chains from one sample, sequenced in a study of cytomegalovirus exposure and HLA in healthy donors. Sequenced by immunoSEQ multiplex PCR; TCRdb stores in-frame clones only, minus some. The sample has around 120,000 clones, about 80% seen once. The sample consisted of PBMCs. These receptors were taken from a man in his forties or fifties in good health and CMV-seropositive. CDR3s include the opening cysteine and the closing phenylalanine or tryptophan. A D gene is named only where the DNA matches it firmly. Size values are once, few and many counts, or a class for expanded clones, and some rows have none.

d_call j_call clone_size v_call cdr3_aa cdr3_nt
TRBD1 TRBJ1-2 once TRBV30 CAWGLHTGAYGYTF TGTGCCTGGGGTCTCCACACAGGGGCCTATGGCTACACCTTC
TRBD1 TRBJ1-1 - TRBV9 CASSARTGAVNTEAFF TGTGCCAGCAGCGCTAGGACAGGGGCCGTAAACACTGAAGCTTTCTTT
TRBD2 TRBJ2-7 - TRBV5-1 CASSSTSGGPREQYF TGCGCCAGCAGCTCTACTAGCGGGGGACCCCGGGAGCAGTACTTC
- TRBJ2-3 - TRBV7-3 CASSSNYGTQYF TGTGCCAGCAGCTCTAACTACGGTACGCAGTATTTT
TRBD1 TRBJ2-3 - TRBV2 CASGQGGRATDTQYF TGTGCCAGCGGACAGGGAGGAAGGGCCACAGATACGCAGTATTTT
TRBD2 TRBJ2-1 - TRBV5-1 CASSVLAGGGNEQFF TGCGCCAGCAGCGTTTTAGCGGGAGGGGGGAATGAGCAGTTCTTC
TRBD2 TRBJ2-2 - TRBV5-1 CASSLDGTITGELFF TGCGCCAGCAGCTTGGACGGGACTATCACCGGGGAGCTGTTTTTT
- TRBJ2-3 few TRBV11-2 CASRELGGPSTDTQYF TGTGCCAGCAGAGAACTAGGCGGTCCTAGCACAGATACGCAGTATTTT
- TRBJ2-3 once TRBV12-5 CASGPQGPQDTQYF TGTGCTAGTGGTCCCCAGGGCCCACAAGATACGCAGTATTTT
- TRBJ1-2 - TRBV10-3 CAISDVSIEFYGYTF TGTGCCATCAGTGATGTGTCGATAGAGTTCTATGGCTACACCTTC
TRBD1 TRBJ1-4 - TRBV27 CASSLSPGQGPIIWEKLFF TGTGCCAGCAGTTTAAGCCCGGGACAGGGGCCTATTATTTGGGAAAAACTGTTTTTT
- TRBJ1-3 - TRBV6-6 CASRGGSAGNTIYF TGTGCCAGTAGGGGGGGCTCCGCTGGAAACACCATATATTTT
TRBD2 TRBJ2-5 - TRBV19 CASGGGRGETQYF TGTGCCAGTGGCGGGGGGAGAGGAGAGACCCAGTACTTC
- TRBJ1-1 - TRBV19 CASSKNGGYTEAFF TGTGCCAGTAGTAAGAATGGTGGCTACACTGAAGCTTTCTTT
- TRBJ2-3 - TRBV5-4 CASSPNVPDTQYF TGTGCCAGCAGCCCTAATGTTCCAGATACGCAGTATTTT
TRBD2 TRBJ2-1 few TRBV15 CATRTGGAYNSYNEQFF TGTGCCACCAGGACGGGGGGGGCCTATAACTCCTACAATGAGCAGTTCTTC
- TRBJ1-3 few TRBV30 CAFAPTRFSGNTIYF TGTGCCTTCGCACCAACGCGGTTCTCTGGAAACACCATATATTTT
TRBD1 TRBJ2-5 - TRBV5-4 CASSLKATGRGETQYF TGTGCCAGCAGCTTGAAAGCGACAGGGAGAGGGGAGACCCAGTACTTC
TRBD2 TRBJ2-7 - TRBV10-3 CAISEVAGALSYEQYF TGTGCCATCAGCGAGGTAGCGGGAGCCCTTTCCTACGAGCAGTACTTC
- TRBJ1-2 - TRBV19 CASSKGTLSYTF TGTGCCAGTAGTAAGGGGACTTTAAGCTACACCTTC
- TRBJ2-3 once TRBV27 CASRLDVTSGADTQYF TGTGCCAGCAGACTAGATGTGACTAGTGGGGCAGATACGCAGTATTTT
TRBD2 TRBJ2-1 - TRBV5-4 CASSLGASGNNEQFF TGTGCCAGCAGCTTGGGGGCTAGCGGGAACAATGAGCAGTTCTTC
TRBD1 TRBJ1-1 - TRBV6-1 CASSDDRGRPEAFF TGTGCCAGCAGTGACGACAGGGGGAGACCTGAAGCTTTCTTT
TRBD2 TRBJ2-6 - TRBV5-1 CASTSGGLSSGANVLTF TGCGCCAGCACCAGCGGGGGCCTCAGCTCTGGGGCCAACGTCCTGACTTTC
- TRBJ1-2 once TRBV19 CASSQTGYGYTF TGTGCCAGTAGCCAGACGGGCTATGGCTACACCTTC
TRBD2 TRBJ2-7 - TRBV19 CASSPSGRAVYEQYF TGTGCCAGTAGCCCTAGCGGGAGGGCCGTCTACGAGCAGTACTTC
- TRBJ2-4 - TRBV15 CAISGQVAKNIQYF TGTGCCATTTCAGGTCAGGTTGCCAAAAACATTCAGTACTTC
- TRBJ2-3 - TRBV5-4 CASSLRLSTDTQYF TGTGCCAGCAGCTTGCGACTCTCCACAGATACGCAGTATTTT
- TRBJ2-7 - TRBV5-1 CASSLGQTHYEQYF TGCGCCAGCAGCTTGGGACAGACGCACTACGAGCAGTACTTC
TRBD2 TRBJ2-7 - TRBV2 CASSGGGAVYEQYF TGTGCCAGCAGTGGCGGGGGGGCGGTCTACGAGCAGTACTTC
TRBD1 TRBJ2-2 - TRBV5-1 CASSATRDRYTGELFF TGCGCCAGCAGCGCTACAAGGGACAGATACACCGGGGAGCTGTTTTTT
TRBD1 TRBJ2-7 - TRBV7-9 CASSLGVRQGNYEQYF TGTGCCAGCAGCTTAGGGGTGAGACAGGGGAACTACGAGCAGTACTTC
- TRBJ2-3 few TRBV6-1 CASSDLGHDTDTQYF TGTGCCAGCAGTGACCTGGGACATGACACAGATACGCAGTATTTT
- TRBJ1-1 - TRBV5-1 CASSLVPGNTEAFF TGCGCCAGCAGCTTGGTTCCGGGGAACACTGAAGCTTTCTTT
TRBD1 TRBJ1-2 medium-sized TRBV6-1 CASSDRDRDLGYTF TGTGCCAGCAGTGACCGGGACAGGGATCTTGGCTACACCTTC
TRBD2 TRBJ2-3 few TRBV9 CASSVGNGRPRADTQYF TGTGCCAGCAGCGTAGGTAACGGGAGGCCCAGGGCAGATACGCAGTATTTT
- TRBJ2-3 - TRBV9 CASSSTDTQYF TGTGCCTCTTCTAGCACAGATACGCAGTATTTT
- TRBJ1-4 - TRBV27 CACGGGSEKLFF TGTGCCTGCGGTGGGGGGAGCGAAAAACTGTTTTTT
TRBD1 TRBJ1-2 - TRBV9 CASSARQGGYGYTF TGTGCCAGCAGCGCCCGACAGGGCGGCTATGGCTACACCTTC
- TRBJ2-5 - TRBV30 CAWRLAGKETQYF TGTGCCTGGAGATTGGCAGGGAAAGAGACCCAGTACTTC
TRBD2 TRBJ2-5 - TRBV5-6 CASSPAGRGEETQYF TGTGCCAGCAGCCCCGCGGGGAGGGGAGAAGAGACCCAGTACTTC
TRBD2 TRBJ2-2 once TRBV7-9 CASSLGAGGGGELFF TGTGCCAGCAGCTTAGGAGCGGGAGGCGGCGGGGAGCTGTTTTTT
TRBD1 TRBJ1-2 - TRBV11-2 CASSSGTVNYGYTF TGTGCCAGCAGCTCAGGGACAGTCAACTATGGCTACACCTTC
- TRBJ1-3 once TRBV11-2 CASSLLDEGAGNTIYF TGTGCCAGCAGCTTACTTGACGAGGGGGCTGGAAACACCATATATTTT
- TRBJ2-5 - TRBV5-1 CASSLGQTEEAQYF TGCGCCAGCAGCTTGGGACAGACCGAAGAGGCCCAGTACTTC
- TRBJ2-3 few TRBV5-1 CASSTPKARASTDTQYF TGCGCCAGCAGTACCCCCAAAGCGCGCGCTAGCACAGATACGCAGTATTTT
TRBD1 TRBJ1-2 - TRBV10-3 CAISESGTGANYGYTF TGTGCCATCAGTGAGTCCGGGACAGGGGCTAACTATGGCTACACCTTC
- TRBJ1-1 few TRBV6-1 CASSSGVNTEAFF TGTGCCAGCTCCTCGGGAGTTAACACTGAAGCTTTCTTT
TRBD2 TRBJ2-2 - TRBV6-5 CASSPAGGYTGELFF TGTGCCAGCAGTCCGGCGGGGGGATACACCGGGGAGCTGTTTTTT
- TRBJ1-5 - TRBV19 CASSWTVNSNQPQHF TGTGCCAGTAGTTGGACAGTTAATAGCAATCAGCCCCAGCATTTT
TRBD2 TRBJ2-2 few TRBV7-3 CASSLGTIGGELFF TGTGCCAGCAGCCTCGGGACTATTGGCGGGGAGCTGTTTTTT
TRBD1 TRBJ2-3 - TRBV4-1 CASSQGGQGLYTDTQYF TGCGCCAGCAGCCAAGGGGGACAGGGATTGTACACAGATACGCAGTATTTT
- TRBJ1-2 - TRBV30 CASPRGGGYGYTF TGTGCCAGCCCCCGGGGGGGCGGCTATGGCTACACCTTC
- TRBJ2-3 once TRBV6-1 CASSSPGTSTDTQYF TGTGCCAGCAGTTCACCGGGGACTAGCACAGATACGCAGTATTTT
- TRBJ1-4 - TRBV7-2 CASSSQGEDGNEKLFF TGTGCCAGCAGTTCCCAAGGGGAGGATGGTAATGAAAAACTGTTTTTT
TRBD1 TRBJ2-7 once TRBV27 CASSLDRGPSYEQYF TGTGCCAGCAGTTTAGACAGGGGGCCCTCCTACGAGCAGTACTTC
- TRBJ2-1 once TRBV5-5 CASSLTTGAYNEQFF TGTGCCAGCAGCTTGACGACAGGAGCCTACAATGAGCAGTTCTTC
TRBD2 TRBJ2-3 - TRBV6-6 CASSPGLAGDTDTQYF TGTGCCAGCAGTCCGGGACTAGCGGGAGACACAGATACGCAGTATTTT
TRBD2 TRBJ2-3 few TRBV2 CASRTSGVSRTQYF TGTGCCAGCAGGACTAGCGGAGTATCGAGGACGCAGTATTTT